The 29 T cell receptor beta chains presented below share a single source sample, sequenced in a study of cytomegalovirus exposure and HLA in healthy donors. PCR was performed using 60 Vbeta and 13 Jbeta primers. Measured with immunoSEQ multiplex PCR; TCRdb has only the in-frame clones, and not every one. The sample records more than 90,000 clones, more than 80% being singletons. Sequencing was performed on PBMCs. Source of these receptors: a man in his thirties or forties in good health and CMV-seronegative.

In this sample, this clone turned up a few times. V and J are TRBV9 and TRBJ1-3; D perhaps matches TRBD1 (5 bases). V lost 0 bases and J 1 base, leaving 11 bases between the germline ends. The CDR3 is 16 residues long. Germline-derived CDR1 and CDR2 are SGDLS and YYNGEE. DNA for the CDR3: TGTGCCAGCAGCGTAGGGGGGAGGGGATCTGGAAACACCATATATTTT. Protein: CASSVGGRGSGNTIYF.

On this clone itself: Other DNA variants within this sample encode the same CDR3. This rearrangement joins TRBV29-1 to TRBJ2-1; tentative D call: TRBD1 (5 bases). This CDR3 has 14 amino acids. Between the trimmed V and J ends, which lost 2 bases and 3 bases, there was a span of 11 bases. Germline values: CDR1 SQVTM, CDR2 ANQGSEA. The CDR3 DNA reads TGCAGCGTTGAAAAAACAGGCCACTACAATGAGCAGTTCTTC. Protein product: CSVEKTGHYNEQFF.

The chain links TRBV7-8 to TRBJ2-5; D gene ambiguous. V was trimmed by 3 bases and J by 5 bases, leaving 16 bases between them. The V gene's germline CDR1 is SGHVS and CDR2 FQNEAQ. The CDR3 spans 15 residues. The CDR3 DNA sequence: TGTGCCAGCAGCTTTAACCCAACCCCTCGGGAGACCCAGTACTTC. Translation gives CASSFNPTPRETQYF.

J is TRBJ2-7 and V is TRBV7-3; 9 nucleotides agree with TRBD2. CDR3 length: 14 amino acids. Germline loops: CDR1 SGHTA, CDR2 FQGTGA. Trimming took 5 bases from V and 1 from J; bases not matched to a gene: 3. The CDR3: CASSRTSESYEQYF. The CDR3 DNA follows: TGTGCCAGCAGCCGGACTAGCGAATCCTACGAGCAGTACTTC.

The chain has TRBV7-6 and TRBJ1-3; TRBD1 is a possible D gene (5 bases). Germline V gene sequence: CDR1 SGHVS, CDR2 FNYEAQ. V gave up 8 bases and J gave up 3 bases, with 14 bases separating them. The CDR3 length is 14 residues. This chain's CDR3 is CASGLTVGGNTIYF. The CDR3, as DNA: TGTGCCAGCGGATTGACAGTTGGTGGAAACACCATATATTTT.

The chain couples TRBV15 to TRBJ2-3; D not resolved. This CDR3 comprises 14 residues. The V end lost 5 bases, the J end lost 2 bases, and 11 bases lay between the germline ends. CDR1 LNHNV and CDR2 YYDKDF come from the germline V gene (reference sequence). In DNA form, the CDR3 reads TGTGCCACCAGCCTTAAACGAGCCACAGATACGCAGTATTTT. Protein: CATSLKRATDTQYF.

The chain carries TRBV19 and TRBJ1-2, with TRBD1 matching 8 bases. Per germline, CDR1 LNHDA and CDR2 SQIVND (reference sequence). V gave up 7 bases and J gave up 8 bases; unmatched junction bases: 9. The CDR3 is made up of 13 amino acids. The CDR3 DNA follows: TGTGCCAGTACCGACAGGGGTCGGGGCGGCTACACCTTC. Encoded protein: CASTDRGRGGYTF.

This sequence joins TRBV6-1 and TRBJ2-1, with 7 bases fitting TRBD2. The CDR3 is 14 amino acids. V lost 7 bases and J lost 7; bases outside the gene matches: 10. In germline, CDR1 is MNHNS, CDR2 SASEGT. The CDR3 region has the DNA TGTGCCAGCAAGGGGTGGGGGGGTGGGAATGAGCAGTTCTTC. Protein product: CASKGWGGGNEQFF.

This chain connects TRBV19 to TRBJ2-5; a weak D match, TRBD2 (6 bases). Trimming removed 4 bases at V and 5 bases at J, with 17 bases between. The CDR3 totals 15 residues. The germline CDR1 and CDR2 sequences are LNHDA and SQIVND (reference sequence). CDR3 sequence (DNA): TGTGCCAGTAGTACCCTGGGGGGTTTGCAGGAGACCCAGTACTTC. As protein: CASSTLGGLQETQYF.

As DNA, the CDR3 is TGTGCCAGCAGCCAGGACAGGGGCGGGATAGCTTTCTTT. It codes for CASSQDRGGIAFF. The chain has TRBV14 and TRBJ1-1; the match to TRBD1 covers 9 bases. The CDR3 runs to 13 residues. Germline loops: CDR1 SGHDN, CDR2 FVKESK. Trimming took 3 bases from V and 10 from J; bases not matched to a gene: 6.

The chain carries TRBV7-8 and TRBJ2-7; D perhaps matches TRBD1 (6 bases). Germline-derived CDR1 and CDR2 are SGHVS and FQNEAQ. Trimming removed 1 base from V and 4 bases from J, with 17 bases in between. This CDR3 has 16 residues. CDR3 loop: CASSLVDREIPYEQYF. CDR3 DNA: TGTGCCAGCAGCTTAGTGGACAGAGAAATCCCTTACGAGCAGTACTTC.

This chain joins TRBV5-1 and TRBJ2-7; D may be TRBD2 (5 bases). The CDR3 sequence is 15 residues long. V was trimmed by 4 bases and J by 2 bases, leaving 16 bases between them. CDR1 and CDR2 from the germline V gene are SGHRS and YFSETQ. CDR3 coding DNA: TGCGCCAGCAGCATAAAGTCCGGCGGGCCCTACGAGCAGTACTTC. Protein: CASSIKSGGPYEQYF.

This rearrangement joins TRBV4-3 to TRBJ2-5; tentative D call: TRBD1 (5 bases). The J call may be wrong; the DNA end is better matched by TRBJ2-7. Germline CDR1 and CDR2: LGHNA and YSLEER. The CDR3 has 15 amino acids. CDR3: CASSQSYRSAYEQYF. The CDR3 coding sequence is TGCGCCAGCAGCCAATCATACAGGAGTGCCTACGAGCAGTACTTC.

V gene TRBV4-1 combines with J gene TRBJ1-3, with D possibly matching TRBD1 (6 bases). CDR1 MGHRA and CDR2 YSYEKL come from the germline V gene. The V end lost 3 bases, the J end lost 0 bases, and 15 bases lay between the germline ends. The CDR3 runs 17 residues. The CDR3 coding sequence is TGCGCCAGCAGCCAGTGGGGGCAGGTTTACTCTGGAAACACCATATATTTT. Protein sequence: CASSQWGQVYSGNTIYF.

J is TRBJ1-1 and V is TRBV15; 7 nucleotides agree with TRBD1. With 4 bases clipped from V and 5 bases from J, the junction kept 7 bases outside the gene matches. Germline loops: CDR1 LNHNV, CDR2 YYDKDF (reference sequence). CDR3 length: 14 residues. CDR3 sequence (DNA): TGTGCCACCAGCACTTCGACAGGGAAAACTGAAGCTTTCTTT. Amino acid sequence: CATSTSTGKTEAFF.

The genes are TRBV7-8 and TRBJ2-1; 7 bases align to TRBD2. CDR1 is SGHVS, CDR2 FQNEAQ, per germline. This CDR3 has 15 amino acids. The J segment lost 9 bases and the V segment lost 3 bases, leaving 11 bases of the junction unmatched. The CDR3 region is CASSFRLAPSSEQFF. The CDR3 DNA sequence: TGTGCCAGCAGCTTTCGACTAGCCCCATCGAGTGAGCAGTTCTTC.

This chain links TRBV30 with TRBJ1-5; D ambiguous. V was cut by 0 bases and J by 2 bases, with 14 bases left in between. Germline V CDR1 and CDR2: GTSNPN, SVGIG (reference sequence). The CDR3 covers 16 residues. DNA of the CDR3: TGTGCCTGGAGTGTTGCGGGGATTAGCGGCAATCAGCCCCAGCATTTT. It specifies CAWSVAGISGNQPQHF.

This clone has a single count. CDR3 DNA: TGTGCCATCCAGGACCGGAGGGATCAGCCCCAGCATTTT. Amino acid sequence: CAIQDRRDQPQHF. The chain joins TRBV10-3 to TRBJ1-5; no firm D call. This CDR3 has 13 amino acids. The germline CDR1 and CDR2 sequences are ENHRY and SYGVKD. Trimming pared 8 bases from V and 5 bases from J, leaving 13 bases between.

The chain is built from TRBV28 and TRBJ1-4; D is undetermined. V gave up 6 bases and J gave up 6 bases, with 17 bases separating them. From germline, CDR1 is MDHEN and CDR2 SYDVKM. The CDR3 is 15 residues long. The CDR3 reads CASSSPGPVDEKLFF. DNA of the CDR3: TGTGCCAGCAGCTCACCTGGGCCGGTGGATGAAAAACTGTTTTTT.

The genes are TRBV9 and TRBJ1-1; D gene uncertain. The CDR3 is 16 amino acids. V lost 2 bases and J 0 bases, leaving 14 bases between the germline ends. Germline CDR1 reads SGDLS; CDR2 reads YYNGEE. CDR3 bases: TGTGCCAGCAGCGTTCGTCAAGGAGGGCTGAACACTGAAGCTTTCTTT. Its translation: CASSVRQGGLNTEAFF.

The genes are TRBV5-4 and TRBJ2-5; 8 bases line up with TRBD1. The germline CDR1 and CDR2 sequences are SGHNT and YYREEE (reference sequence). The CDR3 runs to 16 residues. The ends lost 4 bases at V and 3 bases at J; junction bases unmatched: 11. The CDR3 DNA follows: TGTGCCAGCAGCCCTCGAGGCACAGGGGGTGAAGAGACCCAGTACTTC. It translates to CASSPRGTGGEETQYF.

The chain has TRBV4-1 and TRBJ2-7, with 7 bases matching TRBD2. V was clipped by 1 base and J by 1 base; unmatched bases: 10. The CDR3 is 17 residues long. CDR1 and CDR2 (germline): MGHRA, YSYEKL. The CDR3 region has the DNA TGCGCCAGCAGCCAAGGGGACGAGCGGGAAAAATCCTACGAGCAGTACTTC. It yields the protein CASSQGDEREKSYEQYF.

The gene calls are TRBV5-4 and TRBJ2-1, with no clear D. In germline, CDR1 is SGHNT, CDR2 YYREEE (reference sequence). The CDR3 consists of 13 residues. With 1 base removed from V and 5 bases from J, the gap between germline ends came to 7 bases. The CDR3: CASSLLVDNEQFF. In DNA form, the CDR3 reads TGTGCCAGCAGCTTGCTAGTAGACAATGAGCAGTTCTTC.

The rearrangement links TRBV25-1 to TRBJ2-7, with D possibly being TRBD1 (6 bases). The CDR3 covers 16 residues. Per the germline V gene, CDR1 is MGHDK and CDR2 is SYGVNS. V dropped 0 bases and J dropped 3 bases, with 15 bases sitting between them. The CDR3 DNA is TGTGCCAGCAGTGAATATCGGGGACAACAAATCTACGAGCAGTACTTC. This translates into CASSEYRGQQIYEQYF.

The V call is TRBV9, the J call TRBJ2-3, with D tentatively TRBD1 (6 bases). Germline V gene data show CDR1 as SGDLS and CDR2 as YYNGEE. This CDR3 region has 15 residues. Trimming removed 4 bases from V and 3 bases from J, with 15 bases in between. CDR3 loop: CASSLRPQGTDTQYF. CDR3 coding DNA: TGTGCCAGCAGCTTGAGACCACAGGGAACAGATACGCAGTATTTT.

The V call is TRBV6-6, the J call TRBJ1-5, with D unclear. The germline CDR1 and CDR2 sequences are MNHNY and SVGAGI (reference sequence). V shed 4 bases and J shed 4 bases, with 14 bases lying between them. This CDR3 comprises 15 residues. The CDR3 DNA sequence: TGTGCCAGCAGTTTGTGGTCAGATACAAATCAGCCCCAGCATTTT. Its protein is CASSLWSDTNQPQHF.

The chain employs TRBV9 and TRBJ2-1; the match to TRBD1 covers 8 bases. The CDR3 is 14 amino acids. J was trimmed by 10 bases and V by 0 bases; bases with no gene match: 6. Germline V gene sequence: CDR1 SGDLS, CDR2 YYNGEE. CDR3 sequence (DNA): TGTGCCAGCAGCGTAGCTCAGGGGGCCCGGGAGCAGTTCTTC. Amino acids: CASSVAQGAREQFF.

The J gene is TRBJ2-7, the V gene TRBV6-5; 8 bases agree with TRBD1. J lost 5 bases, V lost 4 bases, and 7 bases had no gene match. Germline assignment: CDR1 MNHEY and CDR2 SVGAGI. The CDR3 extends over 14 amino acids. CDR3 loop: CASSSFDRGNEQYF. CDR3 DNA: TGTGCCAGCAGTTCCTTCGACAGGGGCAACGAGCAGTACTTC.

The rearrangement uses TRBV2 and TRBJ1-5, with 10 bases lining up with TRBD1. The CDR3 is made up of 15 amino acids. V was pared by 6 bases and J by 4 bases, with 6 bases of the junction left unmatched. Germline assignment: CDR1 SNHLY and CDR2 FYNNEI. The CDR3 bases are TGTGCCAGCAGGGGGACAGGGGTTCGGAATCAGCCCCAGCATTTT. This gives the protein CASRGTGVRNQPQHF.